This T cell receptor beta chain was sequenced for a study of response to subunit inactivated influenza vaccine. A single record per CDR3 protein comes from TCRdb applying MiXCR to the RT-PCR reads. This sample yields just under 550,000 distinct CDR3 sequences, of which less than 25% are seen a single time; around 2.8% belongs to the top ten. CDR3 length equals 16 residues. From germline, CDR1 is MDHEN and CDR2 SYDVKM. V lost 4 bases and J 4 bases, leaving 18 bases between the germline ends. The sample was also reused in another study, on T cells expressing NK-cell markers. As that study records: The authors generated TCR beta cDNA through 5'RACE template switching with UMIs.

The sample consisted of CD4+ T cells sorted from PBMCs, taken 12 days after vaccination. This chain joins TRBV28 and TRBJ2-3, with D perhaps matching TRBD2 (6 bases). This TCR derives from a man over 45 who received an inactivated influenza vaccine. CDR3 nucleotides: TGTGCCAGCAGTTCCTCGGTGGGGGGTAAATCAGATACGCAGTATTTT. It encodes CASSSSVGGKSDTQYF.